Each of the 8 T cell receptor beta chains below was sequenced from the same sample in a study of PD-L1 blockade in urothelial cancer. Libraries were prepared by immunoSEQ multiplex PCR; TCRdb keeps only in-frame clonotypes and omits some of them. The sample has about 43,000 clones, roughly 91% seen once. Here the sequenced sample was PBMCs, taken around atezolizumab (anti-PD-L1) treatment. These TCRs come from a woman aged 55-70 years with urothelial cancer.

The V call is TRBV9, the J call TRBJ2-7; a weak D match, TRBD2 (5 bases). CDR3 length equals 15 residues. Trimming pared 0 bases from V and 0 bases from J, leaving 10 bases between. The V gene's germline CDR1 is SGDLS and CDR2 YYNGEE. The CDR3 is CASSVDQRHSYEQYF. The CDR3, as DNA: TGTGCCAGCAGCGTAGACCAGCGGCACTCCTACGAGCAGTACTTC.

The CDR3 reads CASSASLSSGVQYF. The CDR3 DNA follows: TGTGCCAGCAGCGCTTCTTTGTCGAGCGGGGTGCAGTACTTC. The chain carries TRBV11-3 and TRBJ2-7; 7 positions agree with TRBD2. CDR3 length equals 14 residues. Unmatched junction bases numbered 13, after V lost 5 bases and J lost 9 bases. The germline gives CDR1 SGHNT, CDR2 YENEEA.

V gene TRBV9 combines with J gene TRBJ1-4; 7 bases are a match to TRBD1. Losses at the gene ends were 0 bases for V and 3 bases for J; bases not matched to a gene: 2. The germline V gene encodes CDR1 SGDLS and CDR2 YYNGEE. This CDR3 has 15 amino acids. For the CDR3, the DNA is TGTGCCAGCAGCGTAGAAGGGGGCCCTAATGAAAAACTGTTTTTT. It translates to CASSVEGGPNEKLFF.

The chain couples TRBV6-1 to TRBJ2-7; weak D call: TRBD1 (7 bases). Germline CDR1 MNHNS, CDR2 SASEGT. CDR3 length: 14 residues. V was pared by 5 bases and J by 1 base, with 12 bases between. For the CDR3, the DNA is TGTGCCAGCAGTTCGACAGGGAGGTCCTACGAGCAGTACTTC. Translating it yields CASSSTGRSYEQYF.

This clone is a singleton in its sample. The chain's CDR3 is CASSLVSSQGSEQFF. CDR3 coding DNA: TGTGCCAGCAGTTTAGTGTCTAGCCAAGGGAGTGAGCAGTTCTTC. This chain joins TRBV28 and TRBJ2-1; tentative D call: TRBD2 (5 bases). The germline V gene encodes CDR1 MDHEN and CDR2 SYDVKM. V shed 2 bases and J shed 9 bases, with 17 bases lying between them. This CDR3 is built from 15 residues.

The chain combines TRBV27 with TRBJ2-7, with TRBD2 identical over 13 bases. The germline CDR1 and CDR2 sequences are MNHEY and SMNVEV (reference sequence). V lost 5 bases and J lost 6; bases outside the gene matches: 7. The CDR3 runs 15 residues. The CDR3 DNA sequence: TGTGCCAGCAGTGGACTAGCGGGAGCGTGGCGCGAGCAGTACTTC. This encodes CASSGLAGAWREQYF.

The chain's CDR3 is CASSSEILEDEQFF. In nucleotides, the CDR3 is TGTGCCAGCAGCTCGGAGATACTAGAAGATGAGCAGTTCTTC. The V and J genes are TRBV7-2 and TRBJ2-1; the D gene is possibly TRBD2 (5 bases). Trimming stripped 4 bases from V and 8 bases from J, with 15 bases between. Germline CDR1 and CDR2: SGHTA and FQGNSA. The CDR3 length is 14 residues.

The CDR3 DNA sequence: TGTGCCAGCAGCTTACAGGGGCCGCCCCGGGATGGCTACACCTTC. It codes for CASSLQGPPRDGYTF. The chain has TRBV5-8 and TRBJ1-2; 7 bases agree with TRBD1. From germline, CDR1 is SGHTS and CDR2 YDEGEE. The CDR3 sequence is 15 residues long. J gave up 6 bases and V 2 bases, and 10 bases lay outside the gene matches.